This T cell receptor (beta chain) was captured in a study of identical twins. TCRdb recomputed calls from the 5' RACE reads with MiXCR, one row per CDR3 protein. The table includes roughly 690,000 distinct CDR3 sequences, 21% detected once. Looked up from germline, CDR1 is SQVTM and CDR2 is ANQGSEA. V shed 2 bases and J shed 10 bases, with 11 bases lying between them. This CDR3 is 11 amino acids long. These data were also filed under a second study, of T cells expressing NK-cell markers.

Sequenced: PBMCs. The sequence derives from a woman aged 18-29 years in good health. J is TRBJ1-1 and V is TRBV29-1; D is possibly TRBD1 (5 bases). CDR3 loop: CSVEPARGAFF. The DNA of the CDR3 is TGCAGCGTTGAACCGGCTAGGGGAGCTTTCTTT.